This passage covers 19 T cell receptor beta chains from one sample sequenced in a study of cytomegalovirus exposure and HLA in healthy donors. Primers: 60 Vbeta forward and 13 Jbeta reverse. Using immunoSEQ multiplex PCR, the repertoire was profiled, and TCRdb retains in-frame clones only, with some absent. Found here are about 140,000 clones, around four fifths of them singletons; the top ten hold under 1.5%. The sequencing sample was made of PBMCs. The receptor set was obtained from a male donor in good health and CMV-seropositive.

Only a few counts were recorded for this clone. This chain joins TRBV7-9 and TRBJ2-7; TRBD2 aligns across 11 bases. Looked up from germline, CDR1 is SEHNR and CDR2 is FQNEAQ (reference sequence). This CDR3 is built from 14 residues. The V and J ends lost 3 bases and 2 bases, in that order; junction bases with no gene match: 0. CDR3 loop: CASSLTSGAYEQYF. The DNA for the CDR3 is TGTGCCAGCAGCTTGACTAGCGGGGCCTACGAGCAGTACTTC.

This sequence joins TRBV5-6 and TRBJ2-3; 7 bases line up with TRBD2. The V and J ends lost 1 base and 2 bases, in that order; junction bases with no gene match: 10. The CDR3 totals 17 residues. Per the germline V gene, CDR1 is SGHDT and CDR2 is YYEEEE. This CDR3 is CASSLLGDYKFTDTQYF. The CDR3, as DNA: TGTGCCAGCAGCTTGTTAGGGGACTATAAGTTCACAGATACGCAGTATTTT.

This clone was seen only once. CDR3 sequence reads: CASSQGTGGISYEQYF. DNA of the CDR3: TGCGCCAGCAGCCAGGGAACAGGGGGTATATCCTACGAGCAGTACTTC. The chain couples TRBV4-1 to TRBJ2-7, with 8 bases aligning to TRBD1. Germline lookup yields CDR1 MGHRA and CDR2 YSYEKL. The CDR3 contains 16 residues. The trim removed 3 bases at V and 1 base at J, leaving 8 bases unmatched.

The rearrangement uses TRBV6-1 and TRBJ1-4; D is possibly TRBD1 (5 bases). The CDR3 covers 15 residues. CDR1 is MNHNS, CDR2 SASEGT, per germline. Trimming pared 5 bases from V and 7 bases from J, leaving 17 bases between. CDR3 in DNA: TGTGCCAGCAGTTTTGGCCGGGTGGGGGGTGAAAAACTGTTTTTT. Protein: CASSFGRVGGEKLFF.

The CDR3 DNA reads TGTGCCAGCAGTCTACAGGGCAATGGCTACACCTTC. Its translation is CASSLQGNGYTF. This chain links TRBV6-5 with TRBJ1-2; D is possibly TRBD1 (6 bases). Trimming took 5 bases from V and 6 from J, leaving 10 bases between them. Germline V gene lookup returns CDR1 MNHEY and CDR2 SVGAGI. This CDR3 has 12 residues.

The J gene is TRBJ2-3, the V gene TRBV9; no firm D call. The CDR3 is 14 amino acids. From germline, CDR1 is SGDLS and CDR2 YYNGEE. V shed 3 bases and J shed 5 bases, with 13 bases lying between them. The CDR3 spells CASSGLTPGDTQYF. The CDR3 DNA reads TGTGCCAGCAGCGGACTTACCCCCGGAGATACGCAGTATTTT.

V usage is TRBV7-2 and J usage is TRBJ2-1; 11 nucleotides line up with TRBD2. Trimming removed 7 bases from V and 4 bases from J; junction bases left unmatched: 3. CDR1 is SGHTA and CDR2 is FQGNSA in the germline V gene. The CDR3 consists of 14 residues. CDR3 loop: CASKLAGVYNEQFF. The CDR3 coding sequence is TGTGCCAGCAAACTAGCGGGGGTGTACAATGAGCAGTTCTTC.

This clone was found once. This chain links TRBV6-5 with TRBJ1-2, with TRBD1 as a possible D gene (5 bases). The CDR3 length is 15 residues. Germline values: CDR1 MNHEY, CDR2 SVGAGI. The V end lost 3 bases, the J end lost 8 bases, and 19 bases lay between the germline ends. CDR3 in amino acids: CASSYSAAGRRGYTF. In DNA form, the CDR3 reads TGTGCCAGCAGTTATTCAGCGGCAGGGAGGCGAGGCTACACCTTC.

The chain combines TRBV15 with TRBJ1-1; tentative D call: TRBD1 (6 bases). The CDR3 is made up of 14 amino acids. The ends were cut back, 2 bases at V and 4 bases at J, with 11 bases in the middle. Germline CDR1 is LNHNV and CDR2 is YYDKDF (reference sequence). CDR3 residues: CATSRSGDPTEAFF. As DNA, the CDR3 is TGTGCCACCAGCAGATCAGGGGATCCCACTGAAGCTTTCTTT.

This clone was counted between two and nine times. V is TRBV4-1 and J is TRBJ1-2; D gene uncertain. Germline V gene sequence: CDR1 MGHRA, CDR2 YSYEKL. V was shortened by 3 bases and J by 7 bases, with 12 bases between the two germline ends. There are 13 residues in the CDR3. DNA for the CDR3: TGCGCCAGCAGCCATACCGGTTCAGGTGGCTACACCTTC. It encodes CASSHTGSGGYTF.

This clone was seen a handful of times. In DNA, the CDR3 is TGTGCCAGCAGTTTAGGACAGGTCTCTGGAAACACCATATATTTT. Translating it yields CASSLGQVSGNTIYF. The chain employs TRBV6-5 and TRBJ1-3; 7 bases fit TRBD1. The CDR3 loop spans 15 amino acids. J was trimmed by 0 bases and V by 4 bases; bases with no gene match: 3. Germline V lookup: CDR1 MNHEY, CDR2 SVGAGI.

The chain has TRBV7-7 and TRBJ2-1, with 9 positions matching TRBD2. The CDR3 consists of 14 residues. From germline, CDR1 is SSHAT and CDR2 FNYEAQ (reference sequence). CDR3 protein: CASGGGLSYNEQFF. The CDR3 DNA sequence: TGTGCTAGCGGGGGCGGCCTTTCCTACAATGAGCAGTTCTTC.

This clone was recorded once. J is TRBJ2-7 and V is TRBV18; 9 bases agree with TRBD1. The CDR3 is made up of 14 amino acids. Looked up from germline, CDR1 is KGHSH and CDR2 is LQKENI. Trimming at V came to 1 base and at J to 7 bases, leaving 5 bases not matched to a gene. The CDR3 coding sequence is TGTGCCAGCTCACCACGGACAGGGGAAAAGGAGCAGTACTTC. The encoded protein is CASSPRTGEKEQYF. Full variable domain (outside the CDR3, taken from reference TRBV18 and TRBJ2-7): NAGVMQNPRHLVRRRGQEARLRCSPMKGHSHVYWYRQLPEEGLKFMVYLQKENIIDESGMPKERFSAEFPKEGPSILRIQQVVRGDSAAYFCASSPRTGEKEQYFGPGTRLTVT.

This sequence joins TRBV4-1 and TRBJ1-1, with 8 nucleotides matching TRBD1. In germline, CDR1 is MGHRA, CDR2 YSYEKL. V was clipped by 4 bases and J by 1 base; unmatched bases: 8. The CDR3 has 16 amino acids. In DNA, the CDR3 is TGCGCCAGCAGCCGTGCAGGGGGCCGTACGAACACTGAAGCTTTCTTT. Its translation is CASSRAGGRTNTEAFF.

V gene TRBV9 combines with J gene TRBJ1-6, with 9 bases identical to TRBD1. Germline values: CDR1 SGDLS, CDR2 YYNGEE. The CDR3 length is 15 residues. J lost 8 bases, V lost 0 bases, and 3 bases had no gene match. In DNA, the CDR3 is TGTGCCAGCAGCGTAGGGGACAGGGCCTATTCACCCCTCCACTTT. This translates into CASSVGDRAYSPLHF. Based on the CDR3 plus reference TRBV9 and TRBJ1-6, the full variable domain is DSGVTQTPKHLITATGQRVTLRCSPRSGDLSVYWYQQSLDQGLQFLIQYYNGEERAKGNILERFSAQQFPDLHSELNLSSLELGDSALYFCASSVGDRAYSPLHFGNGTRLTVT.

Only one count was recorded for this clone. The J gene is TRBJ1-6, the V gene TRBV10-3; TRBD1 might be the D (5 bases). This CDR3 has 14 residues. V was pared by 8 bases and J by 7 bases, with 15 bases between. Germline-derived CDR1 and CDR2 are ENHRY and SYGVKD. Here the CDR3 DNA reads TGTGCCATCCGCGAGGCCCAGGGAAATTCACCCCTCCACTTT. Translation: CAIREAQGNSPLHF.

The V call is TRBV25-1, the J call TRBJ2-1; 14 bases agree with TRBD2. V lost 8 bases, J lost 4 bases, and 10 bases stayed unmatched. This CDR3 has 17 residues. Germline CDR1 and CDR2: MGHDK and SYGVNS. CDR3: CASGRTSGGRGYNEQFF. As DNA, the CDR3 is TGTGCCAGCGGGAGGACTAGCGGGGGGAGGGGGTACAATGAGCAGTTCTTC.

The chain employs TRBV11-2 and TRBJ2-7; D perhaps matches TRBD2 (5 bases). The germline gives CDR1 SGHAT, CDR2 FQNNGV. The ends were cut back, 3 bases at V and 6 bases at J, with 12 bases in the middle. This CDR3 region has 13 residues. CDR3 sequence (DNA): TGTGCCAGCAGCTTTACTAGTCTTGGCGAGCAGTACTTC. Protein: CASSFTSLGEQYF.

About this clone: Germline is not matched at one junction end, which may reflect a read error. V and J are TRBV7-7 and TRBJ1-5; D is unclear. The CDR3 covers 13 residues. Germline V gene sequence: CDR1 SSHAT, CDR2 FNYEAQ (reference sequence). Here the CDR3 DNA reads TGTGCTAGCAGCTTAGTACGCAGTCAGCCCCAGCATTTT. Residues: CASSLVRSQPQHF. Filled out from reference TRBV7-7 and TRBJ1-5, the complete variable domain reads GAGVSQSPRYKVTKRGQDVTLRCDPISSHATLYWYQQALGQGPEFLTYFNYEAQPDKSGLPSDRFSAERPEGSISTLTIQRTEQRDSAMYRCASSLVRSQPQHFGDGTRLSIL.